These T cell receptor beta chains were read from a single sample in a study of T cells after yellow fever vaccination. One entry per CDR3 protein results from TCRdb running MiXCR on the 5' RACE reads. The sample lists about 340,000 distinct CDR3 sequences, 9.5% to 15% seen once, with 3% to 4% in the top ten. Sequenced material: CD4+ T cells sorted from PBMCs, taken 15 days after the yellow fever booster vaccination. The source of these receptors is a man aged 18 to 30 who received the YFV17D yellow fever vaccine. The CDR3 runs from the conserved cysteine through the conserved F or W. Each record gives: D gene, J gene, V gene, clone size, CDR3 protein, CDR3 DNA. A D gene is named only where the DNA matches it firmly. Not every row has a clone size; where given, it reads once, few, many or a size class.

d_gene: NA; j_gene: TRBJ2-5; v_gene: TRBV5-1; abundance: many; CDR3aa: CASSLEETQYF; CDR3nt: TGCGCCAGCAGCTTGGAAGAGACCCAGTACTTC
d_gene: TRBD1; j_gene: TRBJ1-6; v_gene: TRBV6-5; abundance: NA; CDR3aa: CASSYSNGQAMYSPLHF; CDR3nt: TGTGCCAGCAGTTACTCTAATGGACAGGCCATGTATTCACCCCTCCACTTT
d_gene: NA; j_gene: TRBJ2-7; v_gene: TRBV18; abundance: few; CDR3aa: CASSPDLYEQYF; CDR3nt: TGTGCCAGCTCACCGGACCTCTACGAGCAGTACTTC
d_gene: NA; j_gene: TRBJ2-7; v_gene: TRBV5-4; abundance: NA; CDR3aa: CASSSTGSYEQYF; CDR3nt: TGTGCCAGCAGCTCGACAGGATCCTACGAGCAGTACTTC
d_gene: TRBD2; j_gene: TRBJ2-4; v_gene: TRBV6-2/TRBV6-3; abundance: few; CDR3aa: CAVSSGTKNIQYF; CDR3nt: TGTGCCGTGTCTAGCGGGACCAAAAACATTCAGTACTTC
d_gene: NA; j_gene: TRBJ2-5; v_gene: TRBV2; abundance: NA; CDR3aa: CASKRTQRGETQYF; CDR3nt: TGTGCCAGCAAAAGGACTCAAAGGGGAGAGACCCAGTACTTC
d_gene: TRBD2; j_gene: TRBJ2-5; v_gene: TRBV28; abundance: NA; CDR3aa: CASSSLSSGKETQYF; CDR3nt: TGTGCCAGCAGCAGTTTGTCCAGCGGGAAAGAGACCCAGTACTTC
d_gene: NA; j_gene: TRBJ2-1; v_gene: TRBV24-1; abundance: NA; CDR3aa: CATSDPGIGGEQFF; CDR3nt: TGTGCCACCAGTGATCCCGGGATCGGAGGTGAGCAGTTCTTC
d_gene: NA; j_gene: TRBJ2-1; v_gene: TRBV7-8; abundance: few; CDR3aa: CASSSRPSMGNEQFF; CDR3nt: TGTGCCAGCAGCTCCCGCCCGAGTATGGGCAATGAGCAGTTCTTC
d_gene: TRBD1; j_gene: TRBJ1-2; v_gene: TRBV12-3/TRBV12-4; abundance: NA; CDR3aa: CASSYSRGLNDGYTF; CDR3nt: TGTGCCAGCAGTTACAGCAGGGGGCTTAACGATGGCTACACCTTC
d_gene: NA; j_gene: TRBJ2-5; v_gene: TRBV12-3/TRBV12-4; abundance: few; CDR3aa: CASSFNLQETQYF; CDR3nt: TGTGCCAGCAGTTTTAACCTCCAAGAGACCCAGTACTTC
d_gene: NA; j_gene: TRBJ1-5; v_gene: TRBV4-1; abundance: many; CDR3aa: CASSSRPWDQHKNLDQPQHF; CDR3nt: TGCGCCAGCAGCTCTCGACCTTGGGACCAGCATAAGAACCTTGATCAGCCCCAGCATTTT
d_gene: TRBD1; j_gene: TRBJ1-1; v_gene: TRBV16; abundance: NA; CDR3aa: CASSLGQGVARTEAFF; CDR3nt: TGTGCCAGCAGCCTGGGACAGGGCGTTGCAAGGACTGAAGCTTTCTTT
d_gene: NA; j_gene: TRBJ1-5; v_gene: TRBV3-1; abundance: NA; CDR3aa: CASSQEPGAQPQHF; CDR3nt: TGTGCCAGCAGCCAAGAACCAGGGGCCCAGCCCCAGCATTTT
d_gene: TRBD1; j_gene: TRBJ2-6; v_gene: TRBV19; abundance: NA; CDR3aa: CASSSPGQGRGNVLTF; CDR3nt: TGTGCCAGTAGTAGCCCCGGACAGGGAAGAGGAAACGTCCTGACTTTC
d_gene: TRBD1; j_gene: TRBJ1-2; v_gene: TRBV20-1; abundance: few; CDR3aa: CRRTGIRDQGDGYTF; CDR3nt: TGCAGGAGAACCGGGATTCGTGATCAGGGGGATGGCTACACCTTC
d_gene: TRBD1; j_gene: TRBJ1-5; v_gene: TRBV6-5; abundance: NA; CDR3aa: CASSHRGLRQPQHF; CDR3nt: TGTGCCAGCAGTCACAGGGGGCTAAGGCAGCCCCAGCATTTT
d_gene: TRBD1; j_gene: TRBJ1-6; v_gene: TRBV12-3/TRBV12-4; abundance: few; CDR3aa: CASRIQGGSNSPLHF; CDR3nt: TGTGCCAGCAGGATACAGGGGGGATCGAATTCACCCCTCCACTTT
d_gene: NA; j_gene: TRBJ2-6; v_gene: TRBV5-1; abundance: few; CDR3aa: CASREGFGANVLTF; CDR3nt: TGCGCCAGCAGAGAAGGTTTTGGGGCCAACGTCCTGACTTTC
d_gene: NA; j_gene: TRBJ2-3; v_gene: TRBV5-1; abundance: NA; CDR3aa: CASSLGGGASDTQYF; CDR3nt: TGCGCCAGCAGCTTGGGCGGGGGCGCATCGGATACGCAGTATTTT
d_gene: NA; j_gene: TRBJ2-3; v_gene: TRBV5-1; abundance: NA; CDR3aa: CASSAGPTGTDTQYF; CDR3nt: TGCGCCAGCAGCGCGGGCCCTACCGGCACGGATACGCAGTATTTT
d_gene: NA; j_gene: TRBJ1-5; v_gene: TRBV2; abundance: NA; CDR3aa: CASEGGRDQPQHF; CDR3nt: TGTGCCAGCGAGGGCGGTCGGGATCAGCCCCAGCATTTT
d_gene: TRBD2; j_gene: TRBJ2-1; v_gene: TRBV3-1; abundance: few; CDR3aa: CASSQDSRGGATEQFF; CDR3nt: TGTGCCAGCAGCCAAGATTCGCGGGGGGGCGCTACTGAGCAGTTCTTC
d_gene: TRBD2; j_gene: TRBJ2-4; v_gene: TRBV7-2; abundance: few; CDR3aa: CASSPRTSGGLQYF; CDR3nt: TGTGCCAGCAGCCCCAGGACTAGCGGGGGCCTCCAGTACTTC
d_gene: TRBD1; j_gene: TRBJ2-5; v_gene: TRBV28; abundance: NA; CDR3aa: CASSFPGQGGETQYF; CDR3nt: TGTGCCAGCAGTTTTCCGGGACAGGGAGGAGAGACCCAGTACTTC
d_gene: NA; j_gene: TRBJ2-1; v_gene: TRBV7-3; abundance: few; CDR3aa: CASSLRSGTNYNEQFF; CDR3nt: TGTGCCAGCAGCCTAAGATCCGGGACAAACTACAATGAGCAGTTCTTC
d_gene: NA; j_gene: TRBJ1-2; v_gene: TRBV4-1; abundance: NA; CDR3aa: CASSLPRGRNYGYTF; CDR3nt: TGCGCCAGCAGCCTCCCCCGGGGCCGGAACTATGGCTACACCTTC
d_gene: NA; j_gene: TRBJ2-3; v_gene: TRBV5-4; abundance: NA; CDR3aa: CASSLDRYPDTQYF; CDR3nt: TGTGCCAGCAGCTTGGACCGCTACCCAGATACGCAGTATTTT
d_gene: NA; j_gene: TRBJ2-3; v_gene: TRBV10-1; abundance: NA; CDR3aa: CASSDARDWHSTDTQYF; CDR3nt: TGCGCCAGCTCGGACGCTAGGGACTGGCATAGCACAGATACGCAGTATTTT
d_gene: NA; j_gene: TRBJ2-5; v_gene: TRBV5-1; abundance: NA; CDR3aa: CASSLVGTTYQETQYF; CDR3nt: TGCGCCAGCAGCTTGGTTGGCACCACGTACCAAGAGACCCAGTACTTC
d_gene: NA; j_gene: TRBJ1-5; v_gene: TRBV24-1; abundance: NA; CDR3aa: CATSGAEGQSNQPQHF; CDR3nt: TGTGCCACCAGTGGGGCCGAAGGACAGAGCAATCAGCCCCAGCATTTT
d_gene: NA; j_gene: TRBJ1-4; v_gene: TRBV7-9; abundance: few; CDR3aa: CASSYVGEKLFF; CDR3nt: TGTGCCAGCAGCTACGTGGGTGAAAAACTGTTTTTT
d_gene: NA; j_gene: TRBJ2-3; v_gene: TRBV3-1; abundance: NA; CDR3aa: CASSQDQGGATDTQYF; CDR3nt: TGTGCCAGCAGCCAAGATCAGGGGGGGGCAACAGATACGCAGTATTTT
d_gene: NA; j_gene: TRBJ1-3; v_gene: TRBV7-2; abundance: few; CDR3aa: CASSLRWSSGNTIYF; CDR3nt: TGTGCCAGCAGCTTAAGGTGGAGCTCTGGAAACACCATATATTTT
d_gene: TRBD1; j_gene: TRBJ1-5; v_gene: TRBV20-1; abundance: NA; CDR3aa: CSAPNRGGQPQHF; CDR3nt: TGCAGTGCACCTAACAGGGGGGGTCAGCCCCAGCATTTT
d_gene: TRBD2; j_gene: TRBJ2-5; v_gene: TRBV3-1; abundance: NA; CDR3aa: CASSQGGSGGETQYF; CDR3nt: TGTGCCAGCAGCCAAGGGGGTAGCGGGGGAGAGACCCAGTACTTC
d_gene: NA; j_gene: TRBJ1-1; v_gene: TRBV9; abundance: NA; CDR3aa: CASSVVSWGTEAFF; CDR3nt: TGTGCCAGCAGCGTCGTCTCGTGGGGGACTGAAGCTTTCTTT
d_gene: TRBD2; j_gene: TRBJ2-2; v_gene: TRBV11-2; abundance: few; CDR3aa: CASSSPQRGASNTGELFF; CDR3nt: TGTGCCAGCAGCTCCCCTCAGCGGGGGGCATCGAACACCGGGGAGCTGTTTTTT
d_gene: NA; j_gene: TRBJ1-1; v_gene: TRBV11-2; abundance: few; CDR3aa: CASSHRRTEAFF; CDR3nt: TGTGCCAGCAGCCATAGGCGGACTGAAGCTTTCTTT
d_gene: NA; j_gene: TRBJ2-1; v_gene: TRBV5-1; abundance: many; CDR3aa: CASSLTGDPNNEQFF; CDR3nt: TGCGCCAGCAGCTTGACAGGCGACCCTAACAATGAGCAGTTCTTC
d_gene: NA; j_gene: TRBJ2-2; v_gene: TRBV3-1; abundance: few; CDR3aa: CASSKGMGVTGELFF; CDR3nt: TGTGCCAGCAGCAAGGGGATGGGGGTAACCGGGGAGCTGTTTTTT
d_gene: TRBD1; j_gene: TRBJ2-3; v_gene: TRBV18; abundance: many; CDR3aa: CASSRDRDRGTDTQYF; CDR3nt: TGTGCCAGCTCACGGGACCGGGACAGGGGCACAGATACGCAGTATTTT
d_gene: TRBD1; j_gene: TRBJ1-5; v_gene: TRBV15; abundance: few; CDR3aa: CATSRDLRQGGPQHF; CDR3nt: TGTGCCACCAGCAGAGATCTAAGACAGGGGGGGCCCCAGCATTTT
d_gene: NA; j_gene: TRBJ2-3; v_gene: TRBV7-2; abundance: NA; CDR3aa: CASWGAGEWAQYF; CDR3nt: TGTGCCAGCTGGGGGGCGGGGGAATGGGCGCAGTATTTT
d_gene: NA; j_gene: TRBJ2-1; v_gene: TRBV7-8; abundance: NA; CDR3aa: CASSLMLIEGQFF; CDR3nt: TGTGCCAGCAGCTTAATGTTGATTGAAGGGCAGTTCTTC
d_gene: NA; j_gene: TRBJ2-2; v_gene: TRBV28; abundance: few; CDR3aa: CATRAGINTGELFF; CDR3nt: TGTGCCACCAGAGCAGGGATAAACACCGGGGAGCTGTTTTTT
d_gene: NA; j_gene: TRBJ2-1; v_gene: TRBV6-5; abundance: NA; CDR3aa: CASRSPGEGGEQFF; CDR3nt: TGTGCCAGCAGATCCCCGGGGGAAGGGGGTGAGCAGTTCTTC
d_gene: NA; j_gene: TRBJ2-6; v_gene: TRBV27; abundance: few; CDR3aa: CASSLGWGRSGANVLTF; CDR3nt: TGTGCCAGCAGTTTAGGGTGGGGGAGGTCTGGGGCCAACGTCCTGACTTTC
d_gene: TRBD2; j_gene: TRBJ2-5; v_gene: TRBV5-4; abundance: few; CDR3aa: CASRATSGGVETQYF; CDR3nt: TGTGCCAGCAGGGCGACTAGCGGGGGGGTTGAGACCCAGTACTTC
d_gene: NA; j_gene: TRBJ2-2; v_gene: TRBV5-6; abundance: NA; CDR3aa: CASSWALDTGELFF; CDR3nt: TGTGCCAGCAGTTGGGCCCTAGACACCGGGGAGCTGTTTTTT
d_gene: NA; j_gene: TRBJ2-7; v_gene: TRBV7-2; abundance: NA; CDR3aa: CASSPLGEYEQYF; CDR3nt: TGTGCCAGCAGCCCACTGGGGGAATACGAGCAGTACTTC
d_gene: NA; j_gene: TRBJ2-4; v_gene: TRBV7-2; abundance: NA; CDR3aa: CASSLAGGRGSIQYF; CDR3nt: TGTGCCAGCAGCTTAGCGGGGGGGCGGGGATCCATTCAGTACTTC
d_gene: NA; j_gene: TRBJ1-4; v_gene: TRBV7-9; abundance: NA; CDR3aa: CASSPRAQANEKLFF; CDR3nt: TGTGCCAGCAGCCCCCGCGCCCAAGCTAATGAAAAACTGTTTTTT
d_gene: TRBD1; j_gene: TRBJ2-7; v_gene: TRBV7-2; abundance: few; CDR3aa: CASSQDRENIYEQYF; CDR3nt: TGTGCCAGCAGCCAAGACAGGGAGAATATCTACGAGCAGTACTTC
d_gene: NA; j_gene: TRBJ2-4; v_gene: TRBV7-6; abundance: many; CDR3aa: CASSLGSMDIQYF; CDR3nt: TGTGCCAGCAGCTTAGGTAGTATGGACATTCAGTACTTC